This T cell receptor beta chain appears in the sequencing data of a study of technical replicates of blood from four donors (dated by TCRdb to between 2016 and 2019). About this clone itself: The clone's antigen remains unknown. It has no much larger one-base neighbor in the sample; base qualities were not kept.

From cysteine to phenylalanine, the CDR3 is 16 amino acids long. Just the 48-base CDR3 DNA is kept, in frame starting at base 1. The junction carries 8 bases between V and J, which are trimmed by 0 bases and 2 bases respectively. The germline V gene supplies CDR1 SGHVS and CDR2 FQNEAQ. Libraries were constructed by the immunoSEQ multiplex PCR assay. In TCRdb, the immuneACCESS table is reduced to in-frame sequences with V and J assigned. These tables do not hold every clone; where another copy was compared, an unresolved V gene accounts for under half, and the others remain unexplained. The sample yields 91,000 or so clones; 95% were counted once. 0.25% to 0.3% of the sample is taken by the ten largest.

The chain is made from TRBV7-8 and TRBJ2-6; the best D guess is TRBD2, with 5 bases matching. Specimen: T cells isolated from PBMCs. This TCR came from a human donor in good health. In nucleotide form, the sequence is TGTGCCAGCAGCTTAGCGGGAGAAACTGGGGCCAACGTCCTGACTTTC. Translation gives CASSLAGETGANVLTF.